The T cell receptor beta chain described here comes from a study of T-cell reconstitution after alpha-beta-depleted transplantation in children (dated by TCRdb to about 2016). Broadly, across the study: Using TCR repertoire profiling, the study followed T-cell immune reconstitution in a quantitative way in children after TCRalphabeta/CD19-depleted allogeneic hematopoietic cell transplantation.

The study at large found these results: In some patients, high TCRbeta diversity at day 60 was attributed to recipient T cells and intrathymic progenitors that had survived conditioning. Apparently early alphabetaT-cell count recovery about two months after transplant reportedly relied on only several hundred rapidly expanded clones derived from non-depleted graft cells. Hyperexpanded clone frequencies declined over subsequent months; after one year, T-cell counts and TCRbeta diversity were mostly attributed to newly produced T cells.

Trimming takes 0 bases from V and 8 bases from J, and the germline ends sit 10 bases apart. The cysteine opens and the phenylalanine closes a CDR3 of 14 amino acids. Solely the CDR3 DNA is kept, with 42 bases framed from the first base. Taken from the germline V gene, the CDR1 and CDR2 loops are KGHSH and LQKENI. This clonotype has a count of ten or more. Its specific antigen is unknown. Qualities for individual bases were not recorded, and no much larger clone is one base off. The library relied on PCR. TCRdb shows the sequencer as Illumina HiSeq 2500. Molecular barcoding was employed in the preparation of TCR libraries, with unique molecular identifiers being used to normalize TCRbeta repertoire quantification. The public sequencing data were trimmed at Q25 with fastp and processed into clonotypes with MiXCR by TCRdb, which kept only in-frame beta chains. Every CDR3 protein is listed once, alongside the most common genes and DNA of its rows. Present in this sample are around 450,000 distinct CDR3 sequences, over 9.5% of which were seen just once. In total, the top ten clones hold roughly 2.1% of the sample.

The treatment or condition label, read with the paper, signifies: allogeneic hematopoietic cell transplantation with graft depleted of TCRalphabeta T cells and CD19 B cells. The children who served as transplant recipients had been given grafts of TCRalphabeta/CD19-depleted allogeneic hematopoietic cells. The rearranged segments are TRBV18 and TRBJ1-4, with an unclear D gene assignment. This receptor was identified in a child aged 2 to 10 with inherited bone marrow failure, due to receive a stem cell transplant. The material was PBMCs, obtained before TCRalphabeta/CD19-depleted stem cell transplant. The sequence in DNA is TGTGCCAGCTCACCACCGTCCAGGTCGGAAAAACTGTTTTTT. It is translated as CASSPPSRSEKLFF.